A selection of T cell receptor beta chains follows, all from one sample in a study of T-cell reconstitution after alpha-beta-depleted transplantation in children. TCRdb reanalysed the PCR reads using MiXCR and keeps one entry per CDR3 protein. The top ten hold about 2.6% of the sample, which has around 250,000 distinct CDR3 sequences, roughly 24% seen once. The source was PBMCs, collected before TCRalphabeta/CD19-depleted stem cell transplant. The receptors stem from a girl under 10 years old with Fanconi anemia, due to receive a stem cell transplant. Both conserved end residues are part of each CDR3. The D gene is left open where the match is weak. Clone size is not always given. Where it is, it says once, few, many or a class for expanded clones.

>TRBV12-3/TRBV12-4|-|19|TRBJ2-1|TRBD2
CAICQGGVAGTFSYNEQFF
TGTGCCATCTGCCAAGGGGGAGTAGCGGGGACGTTCTCCTACAATGAGCAGTTCTTC
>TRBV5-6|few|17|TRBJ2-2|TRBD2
CASRENCSGTNTGELFF
TGTGCCAGCAGGGAAAACTGTAGCGGGACAAACACCGGGGAGCTGTTTTTT
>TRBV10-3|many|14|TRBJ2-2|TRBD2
CATLAGGNTGELFF
TGTGCCACTCTAGCGGGAGGAAACACCGGGGAGCTGTTTTTT
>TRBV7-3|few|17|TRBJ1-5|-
CASSLMDGGVSNQPQHF
TGTGCCAGCAGCTTAATGGACGGTGGCGTTAGCAATCAGCCCCAGCATTTT
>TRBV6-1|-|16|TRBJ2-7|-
CASSENSWFGAYEQYF
TGTGCCAGCAGTGAAAACAGCTGGTTCGGGGCCTACGAGCAGTACTTC
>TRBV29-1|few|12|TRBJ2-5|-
CSVYRVEEAQYF
TGCAGCGTTTACAGGGTGGAGGAGGCCCAGTACTTC
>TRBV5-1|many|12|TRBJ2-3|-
CASSLFPDTQYF
TGCGCCAGCAGCTTGTTCCCAGATACGCAGTATTTT
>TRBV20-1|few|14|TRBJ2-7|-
CSAPDELPHYEQYF
TGCAGTGCACCTGATGAACTACCACACTACGAGCAGTACTTC
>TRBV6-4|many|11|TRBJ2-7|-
CASSGDYEQYF
TGTGCCAGCAGTGGCGACTACGAGCAGTACTTC
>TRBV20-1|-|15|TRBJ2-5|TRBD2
CSARELAGLQETQYF
TGCAGTGCTAGAGAACTAGCGGGGTTGCAAGAGACCCAGTACTTC
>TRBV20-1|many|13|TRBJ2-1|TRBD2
CSAPRAGGGEQFF
TGCAGTGCTCCCCGGGCGGGAGGTGGTGAGCAGTTCTTC
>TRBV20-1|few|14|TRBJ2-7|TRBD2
CSAGIAGGPDEQYF
TGCAGTGCTGGAATAGCGGGGGGGCCAGATGAGCAGTACTTC
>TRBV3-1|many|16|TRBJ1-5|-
CASSQDNRGQGPPQHF
TGTGCCAGCAGCCAAGATAATCGGGGGCAGGGACCGCCCCAGCATTTT
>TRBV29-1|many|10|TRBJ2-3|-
CSGGEDTQYF
TGCAGCGGAGGGGAAGATACGCAGTATTTT
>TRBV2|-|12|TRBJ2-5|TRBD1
CASRNRGETQYF
TGTGCCAGCAGAAACAGGGGAGAGACCCAGTACTTC
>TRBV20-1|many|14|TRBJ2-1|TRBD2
CSASTSPPYNEQFF
TGCAGTGCTTCGACTAGCCCCCCCTACAATGAGCAGTTCTTC
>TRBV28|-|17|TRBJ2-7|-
CASSLARLKDYSYEQYF
TGTGCCAGCAGTTTAGCAAGGTTGAAGGACTACTCCTACGAGCAGTACTTC
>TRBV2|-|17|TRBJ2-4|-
CASTADMQSWAKNIQYF
TGTGCCAGCACGGCGGATATGCAGAGCTGGGCCAAAAACATTCAGTACTTC
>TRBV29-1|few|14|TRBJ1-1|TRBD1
CSVEGQGRWTEAFF
TGCAGCGTTGAGGGACAGGGGCGTTGGACTGAAGCTTTCTTT